The source of this T cell receptor (beta chain) is a study of T cells in localized non-small cell lung cancer. Libraries were prepared by immunoSEQ multiplex PCR; TCRdb keeps only in-frame clonotypes and omits some of them. The data contain tens of thousands of clones, almost 90% of them singletons. The V gene's germline CDR1 is SGHTA and CDR2 FQGNSA. CDR3 length equals 19 residues. With V trimmed by 2 bases and J by 0 bases, 13 bases remained unmatched. This clone appeared a single time. The sample consisted of peripheral blood, taken before any cancer treatment. This TCR derives from a female donor aged 60 or older with stage I squamous cell lung carcinoma. The rearrangement uses TRBV7-2 and TRBJ1-3; TRBD1 aligns across 7 bases. The chain's CDR3 is CASSLPHRRDSRSGNTIYF. CDR3 coding DNA: TGTGCCAGCAGCTTACCTCACCGCAGGGACAGCCGCTCTGGAAACACCATATATTTT.